A single sample gave rise to the 18 T cell receptor beta chains below, sequenced in a study of blood T cells in healthy people across ages. The second PCR ran roughly 6 to 12 cycles with a sample-barcoded 5' primer and J-beta primers. TCRdb re-called the 5' RACE reads through MiXCR, storing one row per CDR3 protein. The data contain about 1.7 million distinct CDR3 sequences, about 30% of them singletons. The sequenced sample was blood. These receptors all stem from a woman under 40 in good health.

In this sample, this clonotype turned up a few times. This sequence joins TRBV20-1 and TRBJ2-1; TRBD2 matches at 9 bases. Germline CDR1 DFQATT, CDR2 SNEGSKA (reference sequence). This CDR3 is built from 14 residues. Losses at the gene ends were 2 bases for V and 3 bases for J; bases not matched to a gene: 2. CDR3 loop: CSARLAGFYNEQFF. The CDR3 nucleotides are TGCAGTGCTAGACTAGCGGGATTCTACAATGAGCAGTTCTTC.

This clonotype has more than one count but fewer than ten. The rearrangement uses TRBV29-1 and TRBJ1-2; TRBD1 might be the D (5 bases). This CDR3 contains 11 residues. V was clipped by 4 bases and J by 12 bases, with 15 bases between them. From germline, CDR1 is SQVTM and CDR2 ANQGSEA. This chain's CDR3 is CSVGHGQGNTF. The CDR3 DNA reads TGCAGCGTTGGACACGGACAAGGGAACACCTTC.

This clonotype was detected many times. V is TRBV29-1 and J is TRBJ2-1, with 11 bases matching TRBD2. Germline V gene lookup returns CDR1 SQVTM and CDR2 ANQGSEA. This CDR3 is built from 15 residues. Trimming at V came to 2 bases and at J to 4 bases, leaving 4 bases not matched to a gene. The CDR3 protein is CSVEKLAGGYNEQFF. As DNA, the CDR3 is TGCAGCGTTGAAAAGTTAGCGGGGGGGTACAATGAGCAGTTCTTC.

With respect to this clonotype: Germline is not matched at one junction end, which may reflect a read error. J is TRBJ2-3 and V is TRBV12-3 or TRBV12-4; 8 nucleotides align to TRBD2. CDR3 length: 14 residues. In DNA, the CDR3 is TGTGTCAGCAGTTTACCGGGGGGGCGTGATACGCAGTATTTT. Amino acid sequence: CVSSLPGGRDTQYF.

The gene calls are TRBV6-1 and TRBJ2-3, with 11 bases lining up with TRBD2. The V and J ends lost 0 bases and 6 bases, in that order; junction bases with no gene match: 2. Per germline, CDR1 MNHNS and CDR2 SASEGT. The CDR3 sequence is 15 residues long. The CDR3: CASSEATSGGDTQYF. In nucleotides, the CDR3 is TGTGCCAGCAGTGAAGCTACTAGCGGGGGTGATACGCAGTATTTT.

This clonotype has a count of ten or more. This sequence joins TRBV5-1 and TRBJ1-2; maybe TRBD1 (5 bases). The germline V gene has CDR1 SGHRS and CDR2 YFSETQ. Trimming removed 4 bases from V and 5 bases from J, with 18 bases in between. The CDR3 runs to 15 residues. CDR3 residues: CASSPRDSGPYGYTF. The CDR3 bases are TGCGCCAGCAGCCCTCGGGATTCAGGGCCATATGGCTACACCTTC.

V and J are TRBV3-1 and TRBJ2-7; the match to TRBD2 covers 12 bases. Near its end, the DNA agrees better with TRBJ2-5, so the J call may be wrong. The CDR3 is 16 amino acids. CDR1 LGHDT and CDR2 YNNKEL come from the germline V gene (reference sequence). CDR3: CASSHRASGRAETQYF. The CDR3 DNA sequence: TGTGCCAGCAGCCATCGGGCTAGCGGGAGGGCAGAGACCCAGTACTTC.

The chain couples TRBV7-6 to TRBJ1-4; D gene ambiguous. The CDR3 covers 15 residues. Trimming left V 1 base short and J 7 bases short, with 13 bases between. Germline V gives CDR1 SGHVS, CDR2 FNYEAQ. The chain's CDR3 is CASSLGLEEGEKLFF. CDR3 coding DNA: TGTGCCAGCAGCTTAGGCCTGGAGGAGGGTGAAAAACTGTTTTTT.

The table lists this clonotype with a few counts. The chain links TRBV18 to TRBJ2-1, with a possible D match to TRBD1 (7 bases). The V end was cut by 6 bases, the J end by 6 bases, with 21 bases between. The germline V gene encodes CDR1 KGHSH and CDR2 LQKENI. The CDR3 loop spans 16 amino acids. The CDR3 sequence is CASSLSRPGGLNEQFF. CDR3 sequence (DNA): TGTGCCAGCTCGCTAAGTAGGCCAGGGGGGCTCAATGAGCAGTTCTTC.

This sequence joins TRBV29-1 and TRBJ1-4; no clear D gene. This CDR3 is built from 12 residues. Germline CDR1 SQVTM, CDR2 ANQGSEA. Between the trimmed V and J ends, which lost 2 bases and 5 bases, there was a span of 6 bases. This CDR3 reads CSVESGNEKLFF. Here the CDR3 DNA reads TGCAGCGTTGAATCCGGGAATGAAAAACTGTTTTTT.

J is TRBJ2-1 and V is TRBV10-1; 9 bases are shared with TRBD2. The germline V gene encodes CDR1 WNHNN and CDR2 SYGVQD (reference sequence). Trimming at V came to 9 bases and at J to 6 bases, leaving 9 bases not matched to a gene. The CDR3 has 14 amino acids. CDR3 DNA sequence: TGCGCCAGTGTTCTAGCGGGGATCGGCAATGAGCAGTTCTTC. Translated: CASVLAGIGNEQFF.

This clonotype came up many times. This chain uses TRBV10-3 with TRBJ2-7; TRBD1 matches at 8 bases. Losses at the gene ends were 6 bases for V and 2 bases for J; bases not matched to a gene: 3. CDR3 length: 13 amino acids. CDR1 and CDR2 from the germline V gene are ENHRY and SYGVKD. Written as DNA, the CDR3 is TGTGCCATCAGGGGACAGGTACCCTACGAGCAGTACTTC. Translating it yields CAIRGQVPYEQYF.

This chain joins TRBV2 and TRBJ1-2; 12 nucleotides line up with TRBD1. The CDR3 length is 19 residues. Germline CDR1 is SNHLY and CDR2 is FYNNEI. J lost 7 bases, V lost 6 bases, and 21 bases had no gene match. CDR3 loop: CASSVPAGQGAQGLSGYTF. The CDR3 DNA reads TGTGCCAGCAGCGTACCGGCGGGACAGGGGGCGCAGGGGCTAAGTGGCTACACCTTC. Filled out from reference TRBV2 and TRBJ1-2, the complete variable domain reads EPEVTQTPSHQVTQMGQEVILRCVPISNHLYFYWYRQILGQKVEFLVSFYNNEISEKSEIFDDQFSVERPDGSNFTLKIRSTKLEDSAMYFCASSVPAGQGAQGLSGYTFGSGTRLTVV.

This clonotype was seen a few times. The V and J genes are TRBV9 and TRBJ2-3; D is ambiguous. CDR1 and CDR2 (germline): SGDLS, YYNGEE. V shed 6 bases and J shed 0 bases, with 8 bases lying between them. The length of the CDR3 is 13 residues. This CDR3 is CASTLLSTDTQYF. DNA for the CDR3: TGTGCCAGCACCCTCCTTAGCACAGATACGCAGTATTTT.

This chain uses TRBV12-3 or TRBV12-4 with TRBJ2-6; 7 positions match TRBD2. The length of the CDR3 is 19 residues. The ends lost 6 bases at V and 2 bases at J; junction bases unmatched: 16. CDR3 sequence: CASRDGGRVVLAGANVLTF. Here the CDR3 DNA reads TGTGCCAGCAGGGATGGCGGGAGAGTGGTGTTGGCTGGGGCCAACGTCCTGACTTTC.

Comment on this clonotype: Germline is not matched at one junction end, which may reflect a read error. CDR3 nucleotides: TGCGCCAGCAGCTTGGAGGGGTCGGTGGAGCCCCCCCACTTT. Protein sequence: CASSLEGSVEPPHF. The chain links TRBV5-1 to TRBJ1-6; possible D gene TRBD1, 5 bases. CDR1 is SGHRS and CDR2 is YFSETQ in the germline V gene. The length of the CDR3 is 14 residues. The complete variable domain, with remaining parts taken from reference TRBV5-1 and TRBJ1-6, reads KAGVTQTPRYLIKTRGQQVTLSCSPISGHRSVSWYQQTPGQGLQFLFEYFSETQRNKGNFPGRFSGRQFSNSRSEMNVSTLELGDSALYLCASSLEGSVEPPHFGNGTRLTVT.

Comments on this clonotype: Germline is not matched at one junction end, which may reflect a read error. The chain employs TRBV6-1 and TRBJ2-3, with 12 bases that match TRBD2. The length of the CDR3 is 17 residues. Germline lookup yields CDR1 MNHNS and CDR2 SASEGT. CDR3 in amino acids: CASSENKRTSGTGTQYF. The CDR3 DNA reads TGTGCCAGCAGTGAAAATAAAAGGACTAGCGGGACAGGTACGCAGTATTTT.

The chain links TRBV5-1 to TRBJ2-7; unclear D gene. The CDR3 contains 13 residues. V was shortened by 0 bases and J by 5 bases, with 9 bases between the two germline ends. The germline CDR1 and CDR2 sequences are SGHRS and YFSETQ. DNA for the CDR3: TGCGCCAGCAGCTTGGGTCTTCAGAACGAGCAGTACTTC. This translates into CASSLGLQNEQYF.